This entry lists 6 T cell receptor beta chains sequenced from one sample in a study of vaccination and CD4 T cells after COVID-19. Sequenced with the Oncomine TCR Beta short-read assay was DNA taken from cultured CD4+ T cells. TCRdb fed the PCR reads into MiXCR, producing one record per CDR3 protein. The sample contains 9,500 to 14,000 distinct CDR3 sequences, approximately 70% of which appear only once. As to treatment: roughly 10-day PBMC culture with coronavirus spike peptide pools or control peptides (ViraFEST assay). Their specific antigens are unknown. The sequencing sample was made of CD4+ T cells from blood, cultured in vitro. These receptors originate from a human donor who had recovered from COVID-19.

This chain uses TRBV7-3 with TRBJ2-1, with TRBD1 as a possible D gene (6 bases). The J call is uncertain, as TRBJ2-7 better fits the DNA end. The CDR3 length is 15 residues. Germline CDR1 SGHTA, CDR2 FQGTGA. The CDR3 DNA reads as TGTGCCAGCAGCTTATATGCAGGGGAGACCTACGAGCAGTACTTC. This codes for CASSLYAGETYEQYF.

J is TRBJ1-1 and V is TRBV27; D is uncertain. V lost 6 bases and J 1 base, leaving 9 bases between the germline ends. Germline loops: CDR1 MNHEY, CDR2 SMNVEV (reference sequence). This CDR3 has 13 residues. CDR3 DNA sequence: TGTGCCAGCAGCTTCGGATGGAACACTGAAGCTTTCTTT. It translates to CASSFGWNTEAFF.

This clonotype was counted between two and nine times. The chain employs TRBV6-5 and TRBJ2-1; D is perhaps TRBD2 (6 bases). V lost 2 bases, J lost 5 bases, and 19 bases lay in between. CDR3 length: 17 residues. Germline V gene sequence: CDR1 MNHEY, CDR2 SVGAGI. CDR3 DNA: TGTGCCAGCAGTTACCCCCCTTCTAGCGCCACCCACAATGAGCAGTTCTTC. It is translated as CASSYPPSSATHNEQFF.

The gene calls are TRBV28 and TRBJ2-5; 16 nucleotides line up with TRBD2. Germline V CDR1 and CDR2: MDHEN, SYDVKM. CDR3 length equals 18 residues. V lost 7 bases to trimming and J lost 2 bases; unmatched junction nucleotides: 10. The CDR3 is CASNTGTSGRGEQETQYF. For the CDR3, the DNA is TGTGCCAGCAACACCGGGACTAGCGGGAGGGGGGAACAAGAGACCCAGTACTTC.

By share of the sample, this clonotype is medium-sized. The CDR3 bases are TGTGCCAGTAGTAACCAGGCGGCAAACACTGAAGCTTTCTTT. The encoded protein is CASSNQAANTEAFF. The rearrangement links TRBV19 to TRBJ1-1; D not certain. Trimming removed 4 bases at V and 2 bases at J, with 11 bases between. The V gene's germline CDR1 is LNHDA and CDR2 SQIVND (reference sequence). The CDR3 runs to 14 residues.

This clonotype was recorded once. CDR3 sequence: CASSLDGKGRGAFF. The DNA of the CDR3 is TGTGCCAGCAGCTTAGATGGCAAGGGGAGAGGGGCTTTCTTT. The rearrangement joins TRBV7-9 to TRBJ1-1, with D tentatively TRBD1 (5 bases). This CDR3 contains 14 residues. V lost 1 base and J 11 bases, leaving 17 bases between the germline ends. CDR1 SEHNR and CDR2 FQNEAQ come from the germline V gene (reference sequence).